This T cell receptor (beta chain) comes out of a study of cytomegalovirus exposure and HLA in healthy donors. Study conclusions and caveats: Under in vitro conditions, a few CMV-associated chains were confirmed as specific for CMV antigens. The study designated 150 or so TCR beta chains cytomegalovirus-associated. Follow-up analysis seemed to connect common viral pathogens with several of the most significant clusters identified.

This clone came up once. Its antigen remains unidentified. Use of 60 Vbeta and 13 Jbeta primers characterized the PCR. Libraries were prepared by immunoSEQ multiplex PCR; TCRdb keeps only in-frame clonotypes and omits some of them. The sample holds fewer than 300,000 clones, around 86% seen once. The CDR3 runs 14 residues. Deletions cut 8 bases from V and 3 bases from J, with 14 bases between. The germline V gene has CDR1 MNHNS and CDR2 SASEGT. The sample comprised PBMCs. This TCR was recovered from a man between 35 and 55 years old in good health and CMV-seropositive. The V call is TRBV6-1, the J call TRBJ1-5; perhaps TRBD1 as D (5 bases). CDR3 DNA: TGTGCCAGCTCCGGGGGGAGGGACAATCAGCCCCAGCATTTT. Its protein product is CASSGGRDNQPQHF.